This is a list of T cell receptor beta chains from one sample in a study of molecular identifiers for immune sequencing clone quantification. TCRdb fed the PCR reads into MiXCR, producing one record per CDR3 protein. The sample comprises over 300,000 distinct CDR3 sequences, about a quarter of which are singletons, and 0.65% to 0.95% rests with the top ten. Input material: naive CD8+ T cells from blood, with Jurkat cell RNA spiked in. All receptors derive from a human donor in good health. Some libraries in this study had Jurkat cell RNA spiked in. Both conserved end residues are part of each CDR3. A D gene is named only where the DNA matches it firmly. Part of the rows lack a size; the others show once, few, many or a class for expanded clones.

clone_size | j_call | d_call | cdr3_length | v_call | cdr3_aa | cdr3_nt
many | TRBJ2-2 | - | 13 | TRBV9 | CASSVADTGELFF | TGTGCCAGCAGCGTAGCGGACACCGGGGAGCTGTTTTTT
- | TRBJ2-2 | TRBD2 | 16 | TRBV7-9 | CASSSTIGGAPGELFF | TGTGCCAGCAGCTCAACTATCGGGGGGGCACCCGGGGAGCTGTTTTTT
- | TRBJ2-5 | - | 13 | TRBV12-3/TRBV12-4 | CASRGSMEETQYF | TGTGCCAGTAGGGGTTCGATGGAAGAGACCCAGTACTTC
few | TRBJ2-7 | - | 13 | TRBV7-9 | CASSVGGPYEQYF | TGTGCCAGCAGCGTAGGAGGTCCCTACGAGCAGTACTTC
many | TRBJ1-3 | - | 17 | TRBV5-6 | CASSPGAGNWRLNTIYF | TGTGCCAGCAGCCCGGGGGCAGGCAATTGGCGTCTAAACACCATATATTTT
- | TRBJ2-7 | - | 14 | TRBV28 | CASSLRGFVYEQYF | TGTGCCAGCAGTTTACGGGGTTTCGTCTACGAGCAGTACTTC
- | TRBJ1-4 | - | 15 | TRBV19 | CASSMFSPTNEKLFF | TGTGCCAGTAGTATGTTCTCCCCAACTAATGAAAAACTGTTTTTT
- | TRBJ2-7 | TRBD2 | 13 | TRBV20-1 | CSARTSGVVEQYF | TGCAGTGCTAGGACTAGCGGGGTTGTCGAGCAGTACTTC
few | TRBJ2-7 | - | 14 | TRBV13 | CASSFRQGLREQYF | TGTGCCAGCAGCTTTCGGCAGGGGCTCCGCGAGCAGTACTTC
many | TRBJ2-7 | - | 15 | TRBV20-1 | CSANRLEAPSYEQYF | TGCAGTGCTAACAGACTAGAGGCACCCTCCTACGAGCAGTACTTC
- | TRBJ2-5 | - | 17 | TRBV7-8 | CASSLRGAGDYQETQYF | TGTGCCAGCAGCCTCCGGGGGGCGGGGGACTACCAAGAGACCCAGTACTTC
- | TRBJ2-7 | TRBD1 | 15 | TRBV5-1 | CASSLEGEGQCEQYF | TGCGCCAGCAGCTTGGAGGGCGAGGGACAGTGCGAGCAGTACTTC
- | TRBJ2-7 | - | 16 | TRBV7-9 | CASSSSAGGQIYEQYF | TGTGCCAGCAGCTCTAGCGCGGGCGGGCAGATCTACGAGCAGTACTTC
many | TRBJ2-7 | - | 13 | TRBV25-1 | CASSEFGTYEQYF | TGTGCCAGCAGTGAATTCGGGACCTACGAGCAGTACTTC
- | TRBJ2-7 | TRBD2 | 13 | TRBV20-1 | CSAGLANSYEQYF | TGCAGTGCGGGACTAGCGAACTCCTACGAGCAGTACTTC
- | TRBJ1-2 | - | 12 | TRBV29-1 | CSVDRDAFGYTF | TGCAGCGTTGACAGGGACGCCTTTGGCTACACCTTC
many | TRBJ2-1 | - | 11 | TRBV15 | CATSRYNEQFF | TGTGCCACCAGCAGGTACAACGAGCAGTTCTTC
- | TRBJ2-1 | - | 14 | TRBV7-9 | CAGSLTGNCNEQFF | TGTGCCGGCAGCTTAACAGGGAACTGCAATGAGCAGTTCTTC
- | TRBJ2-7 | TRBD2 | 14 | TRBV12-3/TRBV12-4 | CASASGGPYNEQYF | TGTGCCAGCGCAAGCGGGGGCCCCTACAATGAGCAGTACTTC
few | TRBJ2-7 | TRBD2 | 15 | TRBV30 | CAWSDPTSGNYEQYF | TGTGCCTGGAGTGACCCGACTAGCGGAAACTACGAGCAGTACTTC
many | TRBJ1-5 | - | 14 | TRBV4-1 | CASSQVGFGQPQHF | TGCGCCAGCAGCCAAGTCGGGTTTGGTCAGCCCCAGCATTTT
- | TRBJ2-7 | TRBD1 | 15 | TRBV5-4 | CASSEKGQGSYEQYF | TGTGCCAGCAGCGAAAAGGGACAGGGATCCTACGAGCAGTACTTC
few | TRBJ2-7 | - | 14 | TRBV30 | CAWSTGPTFHEQYF | TGTGCCTGGAGCACAGGGCCCACCTTCCACGAGCAGTACTTC